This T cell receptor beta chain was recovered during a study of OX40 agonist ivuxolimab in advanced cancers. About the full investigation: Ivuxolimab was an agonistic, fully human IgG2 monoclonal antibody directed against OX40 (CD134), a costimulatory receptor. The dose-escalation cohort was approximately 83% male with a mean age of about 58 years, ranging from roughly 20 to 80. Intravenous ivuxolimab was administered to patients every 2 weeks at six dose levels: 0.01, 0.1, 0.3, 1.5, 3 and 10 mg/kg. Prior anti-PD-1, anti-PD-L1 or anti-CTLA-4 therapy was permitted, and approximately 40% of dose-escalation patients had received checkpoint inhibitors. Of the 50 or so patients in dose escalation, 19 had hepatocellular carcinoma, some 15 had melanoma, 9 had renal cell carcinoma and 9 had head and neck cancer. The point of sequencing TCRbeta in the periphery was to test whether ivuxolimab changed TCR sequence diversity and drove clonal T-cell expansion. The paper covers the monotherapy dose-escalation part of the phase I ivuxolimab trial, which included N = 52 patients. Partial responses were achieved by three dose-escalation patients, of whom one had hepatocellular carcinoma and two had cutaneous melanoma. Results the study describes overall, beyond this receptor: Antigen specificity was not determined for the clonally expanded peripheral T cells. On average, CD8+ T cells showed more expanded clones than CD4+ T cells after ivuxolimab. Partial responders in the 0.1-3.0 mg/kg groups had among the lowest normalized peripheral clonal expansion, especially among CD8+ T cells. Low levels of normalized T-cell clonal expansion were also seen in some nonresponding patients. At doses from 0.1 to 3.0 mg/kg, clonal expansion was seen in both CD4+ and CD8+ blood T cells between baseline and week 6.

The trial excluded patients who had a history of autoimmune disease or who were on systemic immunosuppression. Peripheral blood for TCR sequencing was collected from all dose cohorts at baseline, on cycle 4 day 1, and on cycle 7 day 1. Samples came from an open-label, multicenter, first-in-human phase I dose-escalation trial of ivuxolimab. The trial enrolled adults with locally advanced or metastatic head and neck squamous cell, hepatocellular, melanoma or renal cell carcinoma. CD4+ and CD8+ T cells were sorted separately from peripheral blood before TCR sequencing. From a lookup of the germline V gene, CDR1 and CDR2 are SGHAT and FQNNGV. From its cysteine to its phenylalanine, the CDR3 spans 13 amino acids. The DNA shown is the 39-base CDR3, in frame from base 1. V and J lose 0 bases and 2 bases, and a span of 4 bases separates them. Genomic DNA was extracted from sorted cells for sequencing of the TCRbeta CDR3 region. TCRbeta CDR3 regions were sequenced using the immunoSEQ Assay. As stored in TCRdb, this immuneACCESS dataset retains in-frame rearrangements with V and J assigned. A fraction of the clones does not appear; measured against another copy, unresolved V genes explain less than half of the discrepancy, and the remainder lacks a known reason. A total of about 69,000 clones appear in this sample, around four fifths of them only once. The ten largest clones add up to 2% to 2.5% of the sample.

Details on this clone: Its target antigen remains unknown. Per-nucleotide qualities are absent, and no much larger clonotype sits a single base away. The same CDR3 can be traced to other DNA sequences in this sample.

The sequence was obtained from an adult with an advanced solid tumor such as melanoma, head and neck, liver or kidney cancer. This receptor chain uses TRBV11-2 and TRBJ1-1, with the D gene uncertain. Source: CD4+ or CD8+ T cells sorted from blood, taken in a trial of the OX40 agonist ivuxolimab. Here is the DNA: TGTGCCAGCAGCTTAGACCGAAACACTGAAGCTTTCTTT. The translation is CASSLDRNTEAFF.